Shown below are 13 T cell receptor beta chains from a single sample sequenced in a study of regulatory T cells in long-lasting Graves disease. CDR3 regions were amplified by Arm-PCR using iRepertoire HTBI primers to build TCR beta libraries. TCRdb reprocessed the multiplex PCR reads with MiXCR, giving one entry per CDR3 protein. The sample lists some 320,000 distinct CDR3 sequences; 15% to 20% were seen once. Sample time point: newly diagnosed GD, antithyroid drugs for less than 3 months. After RNA was extracted from PBMCs, the TCR library was made from it. The specimen comprised peripheral blood mononuclear cells (PBMCs), sampled at new diagnosis, from a patient treated with antithyroid drugs. These receptors all come from a female donor with Graves disease.

This clonotype has at least ten counts. The CDR3 sequence: CASRGGGGNEKLFF. The CDR3 nucleotides are TGTGCCAGCAGGGGGGGCGGGGGGAATGAAAAACTGTTTTTT. The genes are TRBV12-3 or TRBV12-4 and TRBJ1-4, with a tentative D call TRBD1 (6 bases). The CDR3 extends over 14 amino acids. V was trimmed by 6 bases and J by 5 bases, leaving 13 bases between them.

This clonotype came up a few times. This chain links TRBV7-2 with TRBJ2-1; D is tentatively TRBD1 or TRBD2 (5 bases each). V lost 2 bases and J lost 8, with 10 bases in between. CDR1 is SGHTA, CDR2 FQGNSA, per germline. The CDR3 runs to 13 residues. The CDR3 DNA sequence: TGTGCCAGCAGCTTATACGGGGACGATGAGCAGTTCTTC. This encodes CASSLYGDDEQFF. The full variable domain, its missing parts supplied by reference TRBV7-2 and TRBJ2-1, is GAGVSQSPSNKVTEKGKDVELRCDPISGHTALYWYRQSLGQGLEFLIYFQGNSAPDKSGLPSDRFSAERTGGSVSTLTIQRTQQEDSAVYLCASSLYGDDEQFFGPGTRLTVL.

This clonotype was seen only a few times. The gene calls are TRBV20-1 and TRBJ1-1; no definite D call. The CDR3 totals 14 residues. V shed 5 bases and J shed 3 bases, with 16 bases lying between them. The germline CDR1 and CDR2 sequences are DFQATT and SNEGSKA (reference sequence). CDR3 sequence: CSAREVRSHTEAFF. CDR3 bases: TGCAGTGCTCGGGAGGTGCGCAGCCACACTGAAGCTTTCTTT.

This sequence joins TRBV11-1 and TRBJ2-7, with 13 bases matching TRBD2. With V trimmed by 4 bases and J by 6 bases, 21 bases remained unmatched. CDR1 SGHAT and CDR2 FQDESV come from the germline V gene (reference sequence). This CDR3 has 20 amino acids. CDR3 sequence: CASSSMRLGLAGWEWVEQYF. CDR3 nucleotides: TGTGCCAGCAGCTCCATGAGGCTGGGACTAGCGGGATGGGAGTGGGTCGAGCAGTACTTC. Full variable domain (remainder filled in from reference TRBV11-1 and TRBJ2-7): EAEVAQSPRYKITEKSQAVAFWCDPISGHATLYWYRQILGQGPELLVQFQDESVVDDSQLPKDRFSAERLKGVDSTLKIQPAELGDSAMYLCASSSMRLGLAGWEWVEQYFGPGTRLTVT.

The chain has TRBV3-1 and TRBJ2-1; no definite D call. The germline gives CDR1 LGHDT, CDR2 YNNKEL (reference sequence). The CDR3 extends over 17 amino acids. Trimming left V 1 base short and J 0 bases short, with 13 bases between. CDR3 bases: TGTGCCAGCAGCCAAGGATTACTCAAGAGCTCCTACAATGAGCAGTTCTTC. This sequence encodes CASSQGLLKSSYNEQFF.

The chain couples TRBV2 to TRBJ2-1; D may correspond to TRBD1 or TRBD2 (5 bases each). CDR1 and CDR2 (germline): SNHLY, FYNNEI. The V end lost 9 bases, the J end lost 5 bases, and 17 bases lay between the germline ends. This CDR3 is 14 amino acids long. CDR3 region: CASRDPPGNNEQFF. In DNA, the CDR3 is TGTGCCAGTAGGGACCCCCCCGGAAACAATGAGCAGTTCTTC.

This clonotype was observed many times. The chain carries TRBV12-3 or TRBV12-4 and TRBJ2-7, with D perhaps TRBD1 (6 bases). V shed 5 bases and J shed 2 bases, with 13 bases lying between them. The CDR3 totals 14 residues. The CDR3 is CASSIIDRPYEQYF. CDR3 DNA: TGTGCCAGCAGTATTATAGACAGGCCCTACGAGCAGTACTTC.

This clonotype was found many times. The rearrangement joins TRBV11-2 to TRBJ2-3; 8 bases match TRBD2. CDR1 is SGHAT and CDR2 is FQNNGV in the germline V gene. V shed 3 bases, J shed 4 bases, and the junction held 12 bases outside the gene matches. This CDR3 is built from 17 residues. In nucleotides, the CDR3 is TGTGCCAGCAGCTTTCGACCGGGACTAGAGGTCCCAGATACGCAGTATTTT. The encoded protein is CASSFRPGLEVPDTQYF.

This clonotype was found many times. The genes are TRBV28 and TRBJ2-1; 7 bases fit TRBD2. CDR1 and CDR2 (germline): MDHEN, SYDVKM. With V trimmed by 8 bases and J by 8 bases, 6 bases remained unmatched. CDR3 length: 12 residues. CDR3 in DNA: TGTGCCAGCCGAACTAGCGTTGATGAGCAGTTCTTC. This gives the protein CASRTSVDEQFF.

This clonotype was detected many times. The rearrangement links TRBV2 to TRBJ1-1, with 7 bases aligning to TRBD1. This CDR3 has 14 amino acids. Germline CDR1 SNHLY, CDR2 FYNNEI. V gave up 4 bases and J gave up 1 base; unmatched junction bases: 3. The CDR3 DNA reads TGTGCCAGCAGTGGGGACAGAGCGAACACTGAAGCTTTCTTT. Translation gives CASSGDRANTEAFF.

The chain uses TRBV7-9 and TRBJ2-1; no clear D gene. CDR1 SEHNR and CDR2 FQNEAQ come from the germline V gene (reference sequence). The V end was cut by 2 bases, the J end by 8 bases, with 16 bases between. The CDR3 has 15 residues. CDR3 loop: CASSLNPSSYDEQFF. DNA for the CDR3: TGTGCCAGCAGCTTAAATCCTAGTTCCTATGATGAGCAGTTCTTC.

This clonotype was detected ten times or more. The J gene is TRBJ2-1, the V gene TRBV28; 11 bases align to TRBD2. Trimming removed 0 bases from V and 5 bases from J; junction bases left unmatched: 3. Germline loops: CDR1 MDHEN, CDR2 SYDVKM. The CDR3 sequence is 16 residues long. CDR3 coding DNA: TGTGCCAGCAGTTTATGGACTAGCGGGATTAACAATGAGCAGTTCTTC. Translation: CASSLWTSGINNEQFF.

This clonotype was detected only a few times. The chain combines TRBV6-4 with TRBJ2-1; 9 positions agree with TRBD2. Germline assignment: CDR1 MRHNA and CDR2 SNTAGT. Germline trimming cut 6 bases from V and 1 base from J; bases unmatched to any gene: 10. The length of the CDR3 is 17 residues. CDR3 in DNA: TGTGCCAGCAGCTTGGATTCTAGCGGGGTTTCCTACAATGAGCAGTTCTTC. Translation: CASSLDSSGVSYNEQFF.